A single sample is the source of the 27 T cell receptor beta chains below, sequenced in a study of post-analysis software for immune sequencing data. The study, taken as a whole, reports: Controls showed lower frequencies than patients for roughly five TRBV segments, and TRBV5-6, TRBV5-1 and TRBV20-1 were among these.

Libraries were made from TCR beta cDNA, and they carried unique molecular identifiers. A single record per CDR3 protein comes from TCRdb applying MiXCR to the PCR reads. The data hold about 760,000 distinct CDR3 sequences, with roughly 27% observed a single time. What these receptors recognize is not known. What was sequenced was blood. The source is a girl between 10 and 17 years old with multiple sclerosis.

V and J are TRBV5-5 and TRBJ2-1, with 7 bases aligning to TRBD1. V was clipped by 4 bases and J by 8 bases; unmatched bases: 15. The CDR3 contains 16 residues. Germline V CDR1 and CDR2: SGHKS, YYEKEE (reference sequence). CDR3 nucleotide sequence: TGTGCCAGCAGCGCGGCCTACAGGGGTGCACGGGATGAGCAGTTCTTC. As protein: CASSAAYRGARDEQFF.

This clonotype was seen at least ten times. The chain links TRBV3-1 to TRBJ2-5; D call uncertain. The V gene lost 5 bases and the J gene lost 1 base, with 8 bases spanning the gap. Germline V gene sequence: CDR1 LGHDT, CDR2 YNNKEL (reference sequence). This CDR3 has 13 amino acids. Here the CDR3 reads CASSLGFQETQYF. In DNA form, the CDR3 reads TGTGCCAGCAGCTTAGGTTTCCAAGAGACCCAGTACTTC.

Regarding this clonotype: The junction departs from the called germline gene at one end, perhaps through a read error. V is TRBV3-1 and J is TRBJ1-1; D is undetermined. CDR3 size: 14 residues. The germline V gene encodes CDR1 LGHDT and CDR2 YNNKEL (reference sequence). The CDR3 DNA sequence: TGTGCCTGCAGCCAAGCGCGGGGGAACACTGAAGCTTTCTTT. Translation gives CACSQARGNTEAFF.

As to this clonotype: The germline gene is not matched at one end of the junction; a read error may be the cause. The gene calls are TRBV29-1 and TRBJ1-4; no firm D call. The germline CDR1 and CDR2 sequences are SQVTM and ANQGSEA. This CDR3 spans 10 amino acids. CDR3 nucleotide sequence: TGCGGCGTTACGGATGGAAAACTGTTTTTT. This encodes CGVTDGKLFF.

This clonotype was observed a handful of times. The chain is built from TRBV29-1 and TRBJ2-7; 8 positions agree with TRBD1. The CDR3 loop spans 13 amino acids. The V gene end was trimmed by 5 bases and the J gene end by 0 bases; junction bases not matched to a gene: 3. CDR1 is SQVTM, CDR2 ANQGSEA, per germline. CDR3 sequence: CSVITGGSYEQYF. Written as DNA, the CDR3 is TGCAGCGTTATCACAGGGGGCTCCTACGAGCAGTACTTC.

The chain carries TRBV7-9 and TRBJ2-7; D gene ambiguous. Per germline, CDR1 SEHNR and CDR2 FQNEAQ (reference sequence). V shed 7 bases and J shed 3 bases, with 10 bases lying between them. The CDR3 covers 12 residues. CDR3 DNA: TGTGCCAGCACCTCAGACCTCTACGAGCAGTACTTC. Encoded protein: CASTSDLYEQYF.

The chain recombines TRBV7-8 with TRBJ2-4; D is perhaps TRBD2 (5 bases). There are 16 residues in the CDR3. V was cut by 2 bases and J by 1 base, with 12 bases left in between. Germline values: CDR1 SGHVS, CDR2 FQNEAQ. CDR3 DNA: TGTGCCAGCAGCTTACTCGAGGGATGGGCCAAAAACATTCAGTACTTC. It specifies CASSLLEGWAKNIQYF.

J is TRBJ2-3 and V is TRBV7-2; D is undetermined. The V end was cut by 1 base, the J end by 3 bases, with 14 bases between. The length of the CDR3 is 16 residues. Germline CDR1 reads SGHTA; CDR2 reads FQGNSA. The DNA of the CDR3 is TGTGCCAGCAGCTTAGGTATAGGGCGAGGAACAGATACGCAGTATTTT. This codes for CASSLGIGRGTDTQYF.

The gene calls are TRBV7-2 and TRBJ2-3; 9 nucleotides agree with TRBD1. From germline, CDR1 is SGHTA and CDR2 FQGNSA. CDR3 length equals 19 residues. V lost 6 bases to trimming and J lost 5 bases; unmatched junction nucleotides: 21. CDR3 coding DNA: TGTGCCAGCAGTTTAAAATGGGGTGACAGGGGGGTGACACAAGATACGCAGTATTTT. Translation gives CASSLKWGDRGVTQDTQYF.

The V and J genes are TRBV24-1 and TRBJ2-3; TRBD1 might be the D (8 bases). V lost 3 bases and J lost 4, with 22 bases in between. Germline CDR1 KGHDR, CDR2 SFDVKD. CDR3 length: 18 amino acids. CDR3 DNA: TGTGCCACCAGTGATCCTGTTTCAACAGGGGGGGATTCAGATACGCAGTATTTT. Translated: CATSDPVSTGGDSDTQYF.

This clonotype was seen a few times. The chain combines TRBV25-1 with TRBJ2-1; D may correspond to TRBD1 or TRBD2 (5 bases each). The CDR3 runs 15 residues. Between the trimmed V and J ends, which lost 6 bases and 6 bases, there was a span of 18 bases. CDR1 is MGHDK and CDR2 is SYGVNS in the germline V gene. CDR3 in amino acids: CASRSERERGNEQFF. The CDR3 coding sequence is TGTGCCAGCAGATCAGAAAGAGAGAGGGGCAATGAGCAGTTCTTC.

This sequence joins TRBV9 and TRBJ2-1, with TRBD2 as a possible D gene (6 bases). The CDR3 runs 16 residues. CDR1 is SGDLS and CDR2 is YYNGEE in the germline V gene. Trimming stripped 1 base from V and 10 bases from J, with 21 bases between. The CDR3: CASSVTGEAMGQEQFF. The CDR3, as DNA: TGTGCCAGCAGCGTAACCGGGGAGGCGATGGGCCAAGAGCAGTTCTTC.

The chain has TRBV10-2 and TRBJ1-4; D is uncertain. The CDR3 loop spans 13 amino acids. V was pared by 2 bases and J by 8 bases, with 9 bases between. From germline, CDR1 is WSHSY and CDR2 SAAADI. For the CDR3, the DNA is TGCGCCAGCAGTGAGGCGACAAGCGAAAAACTGTTTTTT. As protein: CASSEATSEKLFF.

This clonotype has more than one count but fewer than ten. This chain joins TRBV4-3 and TRBJ1-1; D not certain. The germline V and J ends were trimmed by 3 bases and 0 bases, with 8 bases remaining between them. The CDR3 is 14 amino acids. Germline V gene data show CDR1 as LGHNA and CDR2 as YSLEER. As DNA, the CDR3 is TGCGCCAGCAGCCAGGGGATCTTGAACACTGAAGCTTTCTTT. Protein product: CASSQGILNTEAFF.

This clonotype showed up many times. The CDR3 here is CSAPLPDRGQTQYF. The CDR3, as DNA: TGCAGCGCCCCCCTCCCGGACAGGGGGCAGACCCAGTACTTC. The chain carries TRBV29-1 and TRBJ2-5, with TRBD1 matching over 11 bases. CDR1 is SQVTM, CDR2 ANQGSEA, per germline. V gave up 7 bases and J gave up 6 bases; unmatched junction bases: 10. The CDR3 runs 14 residues.

V is TRBV6-2 or TRBV6-3 and J is TRBJ1-2, with D possibly matching TRBD1 (6 bases). Trimming took off 0 bases at V and 1 base at J, with 9 bases between the two ends. Germline-derived CDR1 and CDR2 are MNHEY and SVGEGT. The CDR3 is made up of 15 amino acids. DNA of the CDR3: TGTGCCAGCAGTTACTCCCTGGACAGTAACTATGGCTACACCTTC. This sequence encodes CASSYSLDSNYGYTF.

This clonotype was detected only a few times. The gene calls are TRBV12-3 or TRBV12-4 and TRBJ2-7, with 14 nucleotides matching TRBD2. The CDR3 has 18 amino acids. Unmatched junction bases numbered 11, after V lost 3 bases and J lost 4 bases. In nucleotides, the CDR3 is TGTGCCAGCAGTTTTGGGACTAGCGGGAGAGGAATCAGTTACGAGCAGTACTTC. Translating gives CASSFGTSGRGISYEQYF.

This chain connects TRBV12-3 or TRBV12-4 to TRBJ1-1, with D possibly matching TRBD1 (5 bases). The V and J ends lost 8 bases and 6 bases respectively, with 19 bases between them. The CDR3 contains 14 residues. As DNA, the CDR3 is TGTGCCAGCGGAGCCGCGAATGGGGACGCTGAAGCTTTCTTT. Translated, it gives CASGAANGDAEAFF.

The genes are TRBV5-1 and TRBJ2-5; TRBD1 agrees at 8 bases. This CDR3 has 15 amino acids. Unmatched junction bases numbered 6, after V lost 0 bases and J lost 5 bases. CDR1 is SGHRS, CDR2 YFSETQ, per germline. CDR3 DNA: TGCGCCAGCAGCTTGGAGCCAGGGGGCGACGAGACCCAGTACTTC. Protein: CASSLEPGGDETQYF.

This chain connects TRBV6-5 to TRBJ1-5; 8 nucleotides match TRBD1. The CDR3 contains 15 residues. Losses at the gene ends were 6 bases for V and 2 bases for J; bases not matched to a gene: 6. CDR1 MNHEY and CDR2 SVGAGI come from the germline V gene. CDR3 sequence (DNA): TGTGCCAGCAGCAAGGACAGGGCAGGCAATCAGCCCCAGCATTTT. Amino acids: CASSKDRAGNQPQHF.

The rearrangement links TRBV2 to TRBJ1-6; D remains unclear. The V gene's germline CDR1 is SNHLY and CDR2 FYNNEI. V dropped 4 bases and J dropped 5 bases, with 12 bases sitting between them. The CDR3 sequence is 15 residues long. The DNA of the CDR3 is TGTGCCAGCAGTGTTCAGGAGGTTAATAATTCACCCCTCCACTTT. This gives the protein CASSVQEVNNSPLHF.

There are a few counts of this clonotype. V usage is TRBV20-1 and J usage is TRBJ2-5; 10 bases align to TRBD1. The CDR3 sequence is 16 residues long. Germline CDR1 is DFQATT and CDR2 is SNEGSKA (reference sequence). With 1 base clipped from V and 5 bases from J, the junction kept 10 bases outside the gene matches. The CDR3 spells CSARVIGTGVWETQYF. CDR3 bases: TGCAGTGCTAGAGTGATAGGGACAGGGGTCTGGGAGACCCAGTACTTC.

This clonotype has more than one count but fewer than ten. The chain couples TRBV5-6 to TRBJ2-5; D may be TRBD1 or TRBD2 (5 bases each). CDR3 length: 15 amino acids. In germline, CDR1 is SGHDT, CDR2 YYEEEE. The V end lost 7 bases, the J end lost 1 base, and 17 bases lay between the germline ends. The CDR3 loop is CASGWGKGRQETQYF. The CDR3 region has the DNA TGTGCCAGCGGTTGGGGGAAAGGGCGCCAAGAGACCCAGTACTTC.

The chain links TRBV18 to TRBJ1-2; D gene uncertain. Germline CDR1 is KGHSH and CDR2 is LQKENI. V shed 3 bases and J shed 8 bases, with 16 bases lying between them. This CDR3 has 14 amino acids. As DNA, the CDR3 is TGTGCCAGCTCACCTCAGCGCCCTATAGGGGGCTACACCTTC. As protein: CASSPQRPIGGYTF.

This chain joins TRBV5-1 and TRBJ2-3, with TRBD1 matching 10 bases. Germline-derived CDR1 and CDR2 are SGHRS and YFSETQ. The CDR3 extends over 16 amino acids. V lost 2 bases, J lost 6 bases, and 9 bases stayed unmatched. CDR3 sequence reads: CASSFPGTGVGDTQYF. The CDR3, as DNA: TGCGCCAGCAGCTTCCCCGGGACAGGGGTTGGGGATACGCAGTATTTT. Based on the CDR3 plus reference TRBV5-1 and TRBJ2-3, the full variable domain is KAGVTQTPRYLIKTRGQQVTLSCSPISGHRSVSWYQQTPGQGLQFLFEYFSETQRNKGNFPGRFSGRQFSNSRSEMNVSTLELGDSALYLCASSFPGTGVGDTQYFGPGTRLTVL.

The chain couples TRBV4-3 to TRBJ2-7, with TRBD1 identical over 9 bases. Germline CDR1 is LGHNA and CDR2 is YSLEER. The CDR3 runs 14 residues. The trim removed 8 bases at V and 4 bases at J, leaving 9 bases unmatched. The CDR3 sequence is CASGLRTGVYEQYF. CDR3 DNA sequence: TGCGCCAGCGGCTTACGGACAGGGGTATACGAGCAGTACTTC.

The chain links TRBV6-5 to TRBJ1-1, with TRBD1 matching over 7 bases. Germline trimming cut 5 bases from V and 3 bases from J; bases unmatched to any gene: 9. Germline V lookup: CDR1 MNHEY, CDR2 SVGAGI. The CDR3 extends over 15 amino acids. CDR3 protein: CASSRRTGPDTEAFF. DNA for the CDR3: TGTGCCAGCAGTCGTCGGACAGGTCCCGACACTGAAGCTTTCTTT.